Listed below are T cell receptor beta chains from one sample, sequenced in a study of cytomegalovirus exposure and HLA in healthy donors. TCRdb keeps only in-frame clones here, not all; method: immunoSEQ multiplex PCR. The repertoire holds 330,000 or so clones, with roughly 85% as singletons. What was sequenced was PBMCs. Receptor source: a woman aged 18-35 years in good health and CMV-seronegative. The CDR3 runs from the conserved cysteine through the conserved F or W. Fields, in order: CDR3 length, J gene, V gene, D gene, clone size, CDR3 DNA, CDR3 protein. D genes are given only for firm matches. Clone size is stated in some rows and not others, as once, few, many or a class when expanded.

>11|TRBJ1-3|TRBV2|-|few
TGTGCCAGCAGAAGCGAGGCCACCATATATTTT
CASRSEATIYF
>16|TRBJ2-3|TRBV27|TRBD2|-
TGTGCCAGCAGTCCCGGGACTAGCGGGAGGACAGATACGCAGTATTTT
CASSPGTSGRTDTQYF
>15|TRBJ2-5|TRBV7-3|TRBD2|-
TGTGCCAGCAGCTCGGGACTAGCGGGCCAAGAGACCCAGTACTTC
CASSSGLAGQETQYF
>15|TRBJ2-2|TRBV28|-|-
TGTGCCAGCAGCTTAGACATCGCGAACACCGGGGAGCTGTTTTTT
CASSLDIANTGELFF
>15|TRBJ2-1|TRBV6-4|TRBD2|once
TGTGCCAGCAGTGAGTCGACTAGCGGAAACAATGAGCAGTTCTTC
CASSESTSGNNEQFF
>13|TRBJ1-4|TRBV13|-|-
TGTGCCAGCAGGACCGCGGCCGGGGAAAAACTGTTTTTT
CASRTAAGEKLFF
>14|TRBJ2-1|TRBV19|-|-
TGTGCCAGTAGTATAGAAGGTGGAGGGCCTGAGCAGTTCTTC
CASSIEGGGPEQFF
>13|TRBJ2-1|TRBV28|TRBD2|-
TGTGCCAGCCATTCTAGCGGGACCGCAGAGCAGTTCTTC
CASHSSGTAEQFF
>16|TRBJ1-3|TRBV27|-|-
TGTGCCAGCAGTACCCGACTGCAGAGCTCTGGAAACACCATATATTTT
CASSTRLQSSGNTIYF
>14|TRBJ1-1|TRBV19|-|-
TGTGCCAGTATAACGCGGGGGGGTGACACTGAAGCTTTCTTT
CASITRGGDTEAFF
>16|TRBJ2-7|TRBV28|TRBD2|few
TGTGCCAGCAGTTTTAGTTGGCGGGAGGCAGTGTACGAGCAGTACTTC
CASSFSWREAVYEQYF
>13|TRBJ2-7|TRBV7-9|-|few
TGTGCCAGCAGCTTAGCGTTAGACTACGAGCAGTACTTC
CASSLALDYEQYF
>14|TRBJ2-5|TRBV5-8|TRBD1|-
TGTGCCAGCAGCTATAACAGGGGGAGGGAGACCCAGTACTTC
CASSYNRGRETQYF
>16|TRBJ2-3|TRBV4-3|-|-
TGCGCCAGCAGTCTTGCGTCAGGGGCGGGCACAGATACGCAGTATTTT
CASSLASGAGTDTQYF
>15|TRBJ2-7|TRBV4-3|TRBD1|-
TGCGCCAGCAGCCAAGTCGGGCAGGGGGCCTCCGAGCAGTACTTC
CASSQVGQGASEQYF
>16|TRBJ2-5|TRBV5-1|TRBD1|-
TGCGCCAGCAGCACCAGACCGGGACAGACCGTCGAGACCCAGTACTTC
CASSTRPGQTVETQYF
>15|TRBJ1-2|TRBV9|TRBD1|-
TGTGCCAGCAGCGTAGCTACAGGGGCTAACTATGGCTACACCTTC
CASSVATGANYGYTF
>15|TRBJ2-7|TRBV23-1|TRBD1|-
TGCGCCAGCAGTCCCCTCCGGACAGGGGGAAACGAGCAGTACTTC
CASSPLRTGGNEQYF
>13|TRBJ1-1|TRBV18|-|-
TGTGCCAGCTCATCGACTGAGAACACTGAAGCTTTCTTT
CASSSTENTEAFF
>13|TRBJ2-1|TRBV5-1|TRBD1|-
TGCGCCAGCAGCCCGGGACAGTTTGATGAGCAGTTCTTC
CASSPGQFDEQFF
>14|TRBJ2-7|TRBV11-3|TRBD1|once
TGTGCCAGCAGCCCACGACAGGGGAACGCCGAGCAGTACTTC
CASSPRQGNAEQYF
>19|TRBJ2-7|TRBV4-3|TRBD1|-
TGCGCCAGCAGCCAGGGATCAGGGGGCGCAGGGATTCGCTCCTACGAGCAGTACTTC
CASSQGSGGAGIRSYEQYF
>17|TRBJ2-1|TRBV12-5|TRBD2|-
TGTGCTAGTGGTCCGGATGCTAGCGGGAGCTCCTACAATGAGCAGTTCTTC
CASGPDASGSSYNEQFF
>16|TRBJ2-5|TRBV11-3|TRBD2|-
TGTGCCAGCAGCCCACCGGGACTAGCGGGAGAAGAGACCCAGTACTTC
CASSPPGLAGEETQYF
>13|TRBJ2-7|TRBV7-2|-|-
TGTGCCAGCAGCTTAGACTTAATCGGGGAGCAGTACTTC
CASSLDLIGEQYF
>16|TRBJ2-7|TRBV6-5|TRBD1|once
TGTGCCAGCAGTTACTTGTCGGGACAGGGGGCCTACGAGCAGTACTTC
CASSYLSGQGAYEQYF
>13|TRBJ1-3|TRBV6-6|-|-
TGTGCCAGCAGTTACTCTCAGGGAAACACCATATATTTT
CASSYSQGNTIYF
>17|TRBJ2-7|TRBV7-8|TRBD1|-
TGTGCCAGCAGCCCCGGGACAGGGGGGACTAGATCCTACGAGCAGTACTTC
CASSPGTGGTRSYEQYF
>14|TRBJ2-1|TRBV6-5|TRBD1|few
TGTGCCAGCAGTCCAGGGGACAGGGCGAATGAGCAGTTCTTC
CASSPGDRANEQFF
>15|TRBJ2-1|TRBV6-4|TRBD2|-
TGTGCCAGCAGTGAACTAGCGGACTCCTACAATGAGCAGTTCTTC
CASSELADSYNEQFF
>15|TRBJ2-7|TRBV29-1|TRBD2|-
TGCAGCGTTGCTGAGCTAGCGGGAGACTCCTACGAGCAGTACTTC
CSVAELAGDSYEQYF
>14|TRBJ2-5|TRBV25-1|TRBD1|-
TGTGCCAGCAGAGGACAGGGGTACCAAGAGACCCAGTACTTC
CASRGQGYQETQYF
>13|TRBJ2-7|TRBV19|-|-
TGTGCCAGTAGTATATCTAGCAGTAACGAGCAGTACTTC
CASSISSSNEQYF
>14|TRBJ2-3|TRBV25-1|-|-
TGTGCCAGCTCCCCCACGCTTTGGGCGGATACGCAGTATTTT
CASSPTLWADTQYF
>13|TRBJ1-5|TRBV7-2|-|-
TGTGCCAGCAACTCGAATAGCAATCAGCCCCAGCATTTT
CASNSNSNQPQHF
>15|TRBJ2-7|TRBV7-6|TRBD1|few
TGTGCCAGCAGCGCCCTACCTGGACAGGGAGCCGAGCAGTACTTC
CASSALPGQGAEQYF
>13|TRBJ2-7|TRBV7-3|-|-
TGTGCCAGCAGCCCGCAGGGGCCCGGCGAGCAGTACTTC
CASSPQGPGEQYF
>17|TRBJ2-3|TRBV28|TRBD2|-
TGTGCCACCGTTACCCGGGTCAGACTAGCTCGCAAGGATACGCAGTATTTT
CATVTRVRLARKDTQYF
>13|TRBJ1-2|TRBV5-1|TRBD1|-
TGCGCCAGCAGCTCCGACAGGGCTTATGGCTACACCTTC
CASSSDRAYGYTF
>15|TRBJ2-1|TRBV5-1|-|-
TGCGCCAGCAGCTTGGCAGGAGGGTTCGACAATGAGCAGTTCTTC
CASSLAGGFDNEQFF
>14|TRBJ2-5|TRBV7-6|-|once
TGTGCCAGCAGCTTATTTTACGGGCAAGAGACCCAGTACTTC
CASSLFYGQETQYF
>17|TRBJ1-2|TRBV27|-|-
TGTGCCAGCAGTTTGGGGGGGGGACCGGGAGACCACTATGGCTACACCTTC
CASSLGGGPGDHYGYTF
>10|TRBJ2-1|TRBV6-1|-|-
TGTGCCAGCAGTCGCAATGAGCAGTTCTTC
CASSRNEQFF
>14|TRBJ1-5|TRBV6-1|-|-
TGTGCCAGCAGTGATACAAATAGCAATCAGCCCCAGCATTTT
CASSDTNSNQPQHF
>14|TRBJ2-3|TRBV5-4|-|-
TGTGCCAGCAGCCTCCCCAGGGTAACAGATACGCAGTATTTT
CASSLPRVTDTQYF
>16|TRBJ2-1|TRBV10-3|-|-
TGTGCCATCAGTCTTCGAGACTTGAGCTCCTACAATGAGCAGTTCTTC
CAISLRDLSSYNEQFF
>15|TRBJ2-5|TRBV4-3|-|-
TGCGCCAGCAGCCAAGACGGACAGATTCAAGAGACCCAGTACTTC
CASSQDGQIQETQYF
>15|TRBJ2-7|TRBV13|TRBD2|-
TGTGCCAGCAGCACCCCCGTAGCGGGAGTTCACGAGCAGTACTTC
CASSTPVAGVHEQYF
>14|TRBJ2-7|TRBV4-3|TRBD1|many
TGCGCCAGCAGCCCATGGACAGGGGACTACGAGCAGTACTTC
CASSPWTGDYEQYF
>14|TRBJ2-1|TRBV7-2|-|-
TGTGCCAGCAGCCCTACCAACTCCTACAATGAGCAGTTCTTC
CASSPTNSYNEQFF
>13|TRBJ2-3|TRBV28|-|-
TGTGCCAGCAGTTTCTCGTTAGCGGATACGCAGTATTTT
CASSFSLADTQYF
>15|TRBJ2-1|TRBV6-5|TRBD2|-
TGTGCCAGCAGAAACGGACTAGCGGAATACAATGAGCAGTTCTTC
CASRNGLAEYNEQFF
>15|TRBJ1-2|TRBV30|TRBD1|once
TGTGCCTGGAGCCCCGGGACAGGGGCCGTCTATGGCTACACCTTC
CAWSPGTGAVYGYTF
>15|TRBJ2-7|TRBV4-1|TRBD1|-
TGCGCCAGCAGCCGTTACAGGGGACCAACCTACGAGCAGTACTTC
CASSRYRGPTYEQYF
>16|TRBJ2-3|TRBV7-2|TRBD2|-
TGTGCCAGCAGCTTCTGGCGGGAGGGCGGCACAGATACGCAGTATTTT
CASSFWREGGTDTQYF
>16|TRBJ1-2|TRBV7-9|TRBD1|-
TGTGCCAGCAGCAGGGGGACAGGGAGGGCTAACTATGGCTACACCTTC
CASSRGTGRANYGYTF
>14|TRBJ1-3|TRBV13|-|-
TGTGCCAGCAGCTTTCGGGGCTCTGGAAACACCATATATTTT
CASSFRGSGNTIYF
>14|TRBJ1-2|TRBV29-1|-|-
TGCAGCGTTGAAGGGGCAGAGAGTAACTATGGCTACACCTTC
CSVEGAESNYGYTF
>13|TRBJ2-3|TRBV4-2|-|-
TGTGCCAGCAGCCGGCCCGGGGTAGATACGCAGTATTTT
CASSRPGVDTQYF